This paragraph covers one T cell receptor beta chain sequence. Its antigen is undetermined. This sample was taken from a study of T cell repertoires in cytomegalovirus infection. TCRdb used MiXCR to reprocess the reads, holding one entry per CDR3 protein. In the table there are hundreds of thousands of distinct CDR3 sequences, around 30% of which are singletons. The V gene lost 6 bases and the J gene lost 0 bases, with 17 bases spanning the gap. Germline CDR1 reads SQVTM; CDR2 reads ANQGSEA. The CDR3 contains 15 residues. Whole-study findings and limits: Within the response measured ex vivo, HLA-C-restricted CMV-specific TCR beta clonotypes were dominant. There were carriers of CMV plus the relevant HLA, and cumulative public TCR beta family frequency identified them.

The TCR sequence derives from a human donor in good health (CMV status not recorded). Some clones in this sample may be carry-over from other donors' samples. The specimen was cultured PBMCs, collected from culture after CMV antigen stimulation. The chain carries TRBV29-1 and TRBJ1-1, with a possible D match to TRBD1 (5 bases). The CDR3 is CSVSGVQGVNTEAFF. The CDR3 coding sequence is TGCAGCGTGTCGGGCGTTCAGGGTGTGAACACTGAAGCTTTCTTT.